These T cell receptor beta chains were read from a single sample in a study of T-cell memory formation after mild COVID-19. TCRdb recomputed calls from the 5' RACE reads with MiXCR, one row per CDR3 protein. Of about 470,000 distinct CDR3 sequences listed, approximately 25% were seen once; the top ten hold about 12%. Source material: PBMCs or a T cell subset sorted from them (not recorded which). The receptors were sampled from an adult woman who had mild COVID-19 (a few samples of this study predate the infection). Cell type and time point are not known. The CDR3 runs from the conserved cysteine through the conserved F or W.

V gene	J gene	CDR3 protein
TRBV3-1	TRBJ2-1	CASSPTRDPQFF
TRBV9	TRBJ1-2	CASSVEPGQGANGYTF
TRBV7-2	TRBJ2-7	CASRGGTSGSYEQYF
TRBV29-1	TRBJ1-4	CSVSGVTNEKLFF
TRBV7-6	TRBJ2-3	CASSPGAGGLRTDTQYF
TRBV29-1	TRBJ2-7	CSVEEEEQYF
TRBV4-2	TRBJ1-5	CASSQDRSRNQPQHF
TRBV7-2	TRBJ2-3	CASSLVATSGGLDTQYF
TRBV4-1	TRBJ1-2	CASRTSNYGYTF
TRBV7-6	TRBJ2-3	CASSTDSTDTQYF
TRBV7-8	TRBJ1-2	CASSPGRGYGYTF
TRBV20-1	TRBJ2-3	CSASRAGRGVTDTQYF
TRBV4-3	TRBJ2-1	CASSQEGTSGSDEQFF
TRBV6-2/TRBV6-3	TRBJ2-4	CASSYEGLAKNIQYF
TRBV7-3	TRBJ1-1	CASSLDRDTEAFF
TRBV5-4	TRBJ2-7	CASSHGTSAAYEQYF
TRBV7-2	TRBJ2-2	CASSFNSGKSGELFF
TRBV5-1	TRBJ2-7	CASSLGQGQYGYEQYF
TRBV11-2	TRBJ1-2	CASSSRGGGYTF
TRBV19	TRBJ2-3	CASSIMGAGTRPRTDTQYF
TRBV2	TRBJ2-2	CASNPRGSNTGELFF
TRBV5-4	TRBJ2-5	CASSQGAETQYF
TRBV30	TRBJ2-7	CAWSVWGGYEQYF
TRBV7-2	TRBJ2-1	CASSLAQTSGRPTYNEQFF
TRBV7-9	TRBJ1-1	CASIETGNTEAFF
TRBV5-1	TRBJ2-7	CASSFGQGIYEQYF
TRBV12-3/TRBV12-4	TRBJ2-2	CASSWAANGELFF
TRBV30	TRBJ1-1	CAWRAGTGSLWTEAFF
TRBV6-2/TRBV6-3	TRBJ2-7	CATRGLADYEQYF
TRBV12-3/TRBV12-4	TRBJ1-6	CASRGYNSPLHF
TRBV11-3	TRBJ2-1	CASSRQGFNEQFF
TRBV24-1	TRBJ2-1	CATSVDVYNEQFF
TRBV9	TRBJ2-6	CASSVVLASGANVLTF
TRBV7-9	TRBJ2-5	CASSSKREVGETQYF
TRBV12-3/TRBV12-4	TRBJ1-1	CASLNLGMNTEAFF
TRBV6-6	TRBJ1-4	CASSYPDRGNNEKLFF
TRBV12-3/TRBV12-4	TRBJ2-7	CASTSAYRGYEQYF
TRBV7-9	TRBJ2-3	CASSKRRTGEDTQYF
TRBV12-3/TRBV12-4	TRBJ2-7	CASSSTGTGSREQYF
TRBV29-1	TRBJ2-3	CSVDKQDTDTQYF
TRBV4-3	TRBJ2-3	CASSQESLAADTQYF
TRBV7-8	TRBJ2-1	CASSPPGLPYNEQFF
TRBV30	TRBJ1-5	CAWSARANQPQHF